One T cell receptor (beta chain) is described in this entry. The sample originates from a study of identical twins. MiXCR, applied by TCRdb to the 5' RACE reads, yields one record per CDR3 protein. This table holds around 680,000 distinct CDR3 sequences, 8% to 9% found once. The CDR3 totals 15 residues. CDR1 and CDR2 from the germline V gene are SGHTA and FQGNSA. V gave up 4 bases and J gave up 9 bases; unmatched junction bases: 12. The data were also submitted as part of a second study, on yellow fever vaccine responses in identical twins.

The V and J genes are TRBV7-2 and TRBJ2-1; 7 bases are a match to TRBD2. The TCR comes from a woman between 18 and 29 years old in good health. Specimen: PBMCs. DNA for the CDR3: TGTGCCAGCAGCTCCCGAACACCCCCGGGGGGTGAGCAGTTCTTC. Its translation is CASSSRTPPGGEQFF.